Given below is one T cell receptor beta chain in context. The data stem from a study of cytomegalovirus exposure and HLA in healthy donors. Germline V gene sequence: CDR1 SGHRS, CDR2 YFSETQ. V lost 5 bases and J lost 8, with 20 bases in between. This CDR3 is built from 15 residues. 60 Vbeta and 13 Jbeta primers were used in PCR. The assay was immunoSEQ multiplex PCR, and TCRdb's table has in-frame clones only and misses some. The sample carries roughly 130,000 clones, roughly three quarters recorded once. The receptor's source is a man younger than 35 in good health and CMV-seronegative. Sample: PBMCs. The rearrangement joins TRBV5-1 to TRBJ1-3; D unclear. CDR3 nucleotides: TGCGCCAGCAGTTCCGGAGGGTGGCTGACGGACACCATATATTTT. Its translation: CASSSGGWLTDTIYF.